Listed below are T cell receptor beta chains from one sample, sequenced in a study of T cell responses to AZD1222 COVID-19 vaccine. Some clones are missing from TCRdb's copy, which holds only in-frame ones; the method was immunoSEQ multiplex PCR. Among about 85,000 clones listed, approximately 85% were seen once. Sample: peripheral blood, taken on day 0 of AZD1222 vaccination. Receptors were obtained from an adult in good health. Each CDR3 is given with its conserved first and last residue. A D gene is named only where the DNA matches it firmly. Size tells how often a clone was seen (once, few, many) or the class of an expanded clone, and some rows leave it out.

>TRBV4-1|NA|TRBJ2-7|NA
TGCGCCAGCAGCCAAGAGATGGAGGGGCCCGAGCAGTACTTC
CASSQEMEGPEQYF
>TRBV11-2|NA|TRBJ2-2|NA
TGTGCCAGCAGATATACCGGACCGACCGGGGAGCTGTTTTTT
CASRYTGPTGELFF
>TRBV27|NA|TRBJ1-4|NA
TGTGCCAGCAGTGCAAGACCGAGGAGGGATTCCGAAAAACTGTTTTTT
CASSARPRRDSEKLFF
>TRBV7-2|NA|TRBJ2-3|NA
TGTGCCAGCAGCTTAGTGCAGGGCACAGATACGCAGTATTTT
CASSLVQGTDTQYF
>TRBV7-6|NA|TRBJ2-7|NA
TGTGCCAGCAGCCTCCAAGACGGGACAACCCTTTACGAGCAGTACTTC
CASSLQDGTTLYEQYF
>TRBV19|NA|TRBJ2-7|NA
TGTGCCAGTTCCGGGACGCTCAAAACCTACGAGCAGTACTTC
CASSGTLKTYEQYF
>TRBV3-1/TRBV3-2|NA|TRBJ2-7|NA
TGTGCCAGCAGCCAAGGGGGCAACAAAGAGGGGAAGCAGTACTTC
CASSQGGNKEGKQYF
>TRBV7-7|NA|TRBJ2-3|TRBD1
TGTGCTAGCAGCTTAGGGACAGGTCAGGGCACAGATACGCAGTATTTT
CASSLGTGQGTDTQYF
>TRBV5-6|NA|TRBJ1-6|NA
TGTGCCAGCAGCTTTGAGCGAGGGTATAATTCACCCCTCCACTTT
CASSFERGYNSPLHF
>TRBV27|NA|TRBJ1-2|TRBD1
TGTGCCAGCAGTCCCGGACAGGGACCCTATGGCTACACCTTC
CASSPGQGPYGYTF
>TRBV28|NA|TRBJ2-6|NA
TGTGCCAGCAGTACCGTGTCCTCGGGTGGGGCCAACGTCCTGACTTTC
CASSTVSSGGANVLTF
>TRBV5-1|once|TRBJ1-5|NA
TGCGCCAGCAGCTTGGCAGGAGATCAGTATCAGCCCCAGCATTTT
CASSLAGDQYQPQHF
>TRBV11-2|NA|TRBJ2-5|TRBD2
TGTGCCAGCAGCCCATTTAGCGGGAGCGGGATAAAGACCCAGTACTTC
CASSPFSGSGIKTQYF
>TRBV29-1|NA|TRBJ1-6|NA
TGCAGCGTTGCCAGGGGAGAAGATTCACCCCTCCACTTT
CSVARGEDSPLHF
>TRBV27|NA|TRBJ1-2|NA
TGTGCCAGCAGTTCAACCGGGGCCCCTCTATATGGCTACACCTTC
CASSSTGAPLYGYTF
>TRBV6-5|NA|TRBJ1-5|NA
TGTGCCAGCAGTTACCTCGCAGGGGTCCAGCCCCAGCATTTT
CASSYLAGVQPQHF
>TRBV5-6|NA|TRBJ1-2|NA
TGTGCCAGCAGCGGGGCTATTAACTATGGCTACACCTTC
CASSGAINYGYTF
>TRBV6-5|NA|TRBJ1-5|TRBD1
TGTGCCAGCACCTCGGGACAGGGGAGACAGCCCCAGCATTTT
CASTSGQGRQPQHF
>TRBV28|NA|TRBJ1-5|TRBD1
TGTGCCAGCAGTTTCGTACAGGGGGCCTCATTTTTCAATCAGCCCCAGCATTTT
CASSFVQGASFFNQPQHF
>TRBV19|NA|TRBJ2-7|TRBD2
TGTGCCAGTAGTATACCCATCCGACTAGCGGGAGGTCCCCTTTCCTACGAGCAGTACTTC
CASSIPIRLAGGPLSYEQYF
>TRBV6-5|NA|TRBJ1-1|TRBD1
TGTGCCAGCAGTCAGGACAGGGGGTGGACTGAAGCTTTCTTT
CASSQDRGWTEAFF
>TRBV27|NA|TRBJ1-2|NA
TGTGCCAGCAGTTTAGATGTCATATCAGGGCTCTATGGCTACACCTTC
CASSLDVISGLYGYTF
>TRBV11-1|NA|TRBJ2-1|NA
TGTGCCAGCAGCTTAGCGTTGAGCTCCTACAATGAGCAGTTCTTC
CASSLALSSYNEQFF
>TRBV19|NA|TRBJ2-1|TRBD2
TGTGCCAGTAGTCCCCGGACTAGCGGGGTCTACAATGAGCAGTTCTTC
CASSPRTSGVYNEQFF
>TRBV12-3/TRBV12-4|NA|TRBJ2-1|NA
TGTGCCAGCAGTTTAACCCTCAATGAGCAGTTCTTC
CASSLTLNEQFF
>TRBV30|NA|TRBJ1-5|TRBD1
TGTGCCTGGAGTCTCGGGGGACAGGTGGGGTTATGGCCCCAGCATTTT
CAWSLGGQVGLWPQHF
>TRBV5-1|NA|TRBJ2-5|TRBD1
TGCGCCAGCAGCTGGCAGGGGGCCTGGGAGACCCAGTACTTC
CASSWQGAWETQYF
>TRBV1|NA|TRBJ2-3|NA
TGCACCAGCAGCCAAGCTTCGAGACAGGGTTTATCGACAGATACGCAGTATTTT
CTSSQASRQGLSTDTQYF
>TRBV15|NA|TRBJ2-3|TRBD2
TGTGCCACCAGCAGGGGGACTAGCCCGAGCACAGATACGCAGTATTTT
CATSRGTSPSTDTQYF
>TRBV19|NA|TRBJ1-2|NA
TGTGCCAGTAGTATCGTCCCCTGGTACGGCTACACCTTC
CASSIVPWYGYTF
>TRBV28|NA|TRBJ1-4|TRBD1
TGTGCCAGCAGTTTCCCAGGGGGCGGTGAAAAACTGTTTTTT
CASSFPGGGEKLFF
>TRBV2|NA|TRBJ1-2|TRBD1
TGTGCCAGCAGCGGGACAGGGGGAGATGGCTACACCTTC
CASSGTGGDGYTF
>TRBV7-3|NA|TRBJ2-2|NA
TGTGCCAGCAGCTTGAACGCCGGGGAGCTGTTTTTT
CASSLNAGELFF
>TRBV7-2|once|TRBJ2-7|TRBD2
TGTGCCAGCAGCTTAGGTTTCCCAGGGAGGGACGAGCAGTACTTC
CASSLGFPGRDEQYF
>TRBV27|NA|TRBJ1-1|TRBD1
TGTGCCAGCACCGAGCATGGACAGGCCCGGAACACTGAAGCTTTCTTT
CASTEHGQARNTEAFF
>TRBV28|NA|TRBJ1-5|TRBD1
TGTGCCAGCAGTTTTGGGACAGGGGGCGGCAATCAGCCCCAGCATTTT
CASSFGTGGGNQPQHF
>TRBV4-2|NA|TRBJ1-1|NA
TGTGCCAGCAGCCAAGGTGTACCTCCGGCTTTCTTT
CASSQGVPPAFF
>TRBV4-1|NA|TRBJ1-1|NA
TGCGCCAGCAGCAACTCGAAAGAGACGACTGAAGCTTTCTTT
CASSNSKETTEAFF
>TRBV3-1/TRBV3-2|NA|TRBJ1-2|NA
TGTGCCAGCAGCCCCTTGGGGAGTGGGTCTAACTATGGCTACACCTTC
CASSPLGSGSNYGYTF
>TRBV7-9|NA|TRBJ1-6|NA
TGTGCCAGCAGCCCTGGACCGCCTGGGGCCCTCCACTTT
CASSPGPPGALHF
>TRBV7-3|NA|TRBJ2-1|TRBD1
TGTGCCAGCAGAAAGGGACAGGGCGATGAGCAGTTCTTC
CASRKGQGDEQFF
>TRBV6-2/TRBV6-3|few|TRBJ1-5|TRBD1
TGTGCCAGCAGTTCACACGAGTTCCCAGGGACAGGGAGTGGGAAGCCCCAGCATTTT
CASSSHEFPGTGSGKPQHF
>TRBV11-2|NA|TRBJ2-7|NA
TGTGCCAGCAGCTTAGTTGGCAGGGATCACGACGAGCAGTACTTC
CASSLVGRDHDEQYF
>TRBV28|NA|TRBJ2-1|NA
TGTGCCAGCAGTAACCTTCCCGGTGAGCAGTTCTTC
CASSNLPGEQFF
>TRBV7-9|NA|TRBJ2-1|TRBD2
TGTGCCAGCAGCTTAGGGCGGGAGAGCAATGAGCAGTTCTTC
CASSLGRESNEQFF
>TRBV3-1/TRBV3-2|few|TRBJ1-3|NA
TGTGCCAGCAGCGAGACCTTCAGCTCTGGAAACACCATATATTTT
CASSETFSSGNTIYF
>TRBV6-4|NA|TRBJ2-1|NA
TGTGCCAGCAGAAAGACAGGAGATCCTTACAATGAGCAGTTCTTC
CASRKTGDPYNEQFF
>TRBV24-1|NA|TRBJ2-1|NA
TGTGCCACCAGTGATCCCCCCCGAGGGCAGGTGGAGCAGTTCTTC
CATSDPPRGQVEQFF
>TRBV4-1|NA|TRBJ2-1|TRBD2
TGCGCCAGCAGCCAAAGGCGAGGCGGGAGGAGCTCCTACAATGAGCAGTTCTTC
CASSQRRGGRSSYNEQFF
>TRBV5-1|NA|TRBJ2-7|TRBD2
TGCGCCAGCAGCCCCCGACTAGCGGGGTCCTACGAGCAGTACTTC
CASSPRLAGSYEQYF
>TRBV28|NA|TRBJ2-2|NA
TGTGCCAGCAGTTTCGACAGTAACACCGGGGAGCTGTTTTTT
CASSFDSNTGELFF
>TRBV6-5|NA|TRBJ1-5|NA
TGTGCCAGCAGTCCATTTGATAGTAGCAATCAGCCCCAGCATTTT
CASSPFDSSNQPQHF
>TRBV18|NA|TRBJ2-1|TRBD2
TGTGCCAGCTCCCAACTAGCGGGACAAGCCTACAATGAGCAGTTCTTC
CASSQLAGQAYNEQFF
>TRBV19|NA|TRBJ1-2|TRBD1
TGTGCCAGTACCAGGGGACAGGGGAACTATGGCTACACCTTC
CASTRGQGNYGYTF
>TRBV18|NA|TRBJ2-7|NA
TGTGCCAGCTCACCAGGGTTAACGGGGGAGCAGTACTTC
CASSPGLTGEQYF
>TRBV7-9|once|TRBJ2-7|NA
TGTGCCAGCAGCTCGGCCAGCTCCTACGAGCAGTACTTC
CASSSASSYEQYF
>TRBV2|NA|TRBJ1-2|NA
TGTGCCAGCAGTATCAGGGGTAACTATGGCTACACCTTC
CASSIRGNYGYTF
>TRBV19|NA|TRBJ1-1|TRBD1
TGTGCCAGTAGTGCGGACAGGGTTAAAGGCCAGAACACTGAAGCTTTCTTT
CASSADRVKGQNTEAFF
>TRBV19|NA|TRBJ2-7|TRBD1
TGTGCCAGTAGTCTTGCCGGGACAGGGATTCCCTACGAGCAGTACTTC
CASSLAGTGIPYEQYF
>TRBV7-9|NA|TRBJ2-2|TRBD2
TGTGCCAGCAGCTTAGTTAGCGGGAGAACCGGGGAGCTGTTTTTT
CASSLVSGRTGELFF